This T cell receptor (beta chain) was captured by sequencing in a study of shared clonotypes between healthy human individuals. General observations from the study: Naive subsets tended to show greater estimated richness than memory subsets. Generation probabilities of non-shared clonotypes were lower (relative to those shared by all four donors). Around 4.7% of naive CD4 clonotypes were shared across several donors.

Germline lookup yields CDR1 MNHNS and CDR2 SASEGT. Losses at the gene ends were 7 bases for V and 9 bases for J; bases not matched to a gene: 10. CDR3 length: 14 residues. For this clone: Its target is unknown.

Original data processing: ImmunoSEQ output held junction-only sequences without quality scores, so filtering differed. Repertoires were generated with immunoSEQ multiplex PCR, while TCRdb's copy carries only in-frame clones and drops some. That table supplies the V and J calls and clone size; D and trimming were determined from the DNA. The sample carries some 2 million clones, 85% to 95% recorded once. The receptor's source is a man aged 18-30 years in good health. V and J are TRBV6-1 and TRBJ2-1; TRBD1 matches at 9 bases. The sequenced sample was naive CD4+ T cells sorted from blood. Subset here: CD45RA+ positively selected. CDR3 loop: CASIMTGGLSEQFF. CDR3 bases: TGTGCCAGCATTATGACAGGGGGGTTGAGTGAGCAGTTCTTC.